Following are 25 T cell receptor beta chains from one sample sequenced in a study of beta chain features in type 1 diabetes (dated by TCRdb to the late 2010s). The receptor library was made with the immunoSEQ multiplex PCR assay. The entire amount of isolated RNA was reverse transcribed using the High Capacity cDNA Reverse Transcription Kit, so the sequenced TCRB transcripts were expressed ones. TCRdb carries this immuneACCESS record with in-frame sequences only. Its versions omit some clonotypes, under half of them owing to an unresolved V gene in the studies checked, with the rest unexplained. This sample lists 100,000 to 150,000 clones; approximately 9% were detected once. The top ten constitute 0.65% to 0.75% of the sample. General study outcomes and caveats: A moderate but significant shortening of TCRB CDR3 length was observed in type 1 diabetes patients in all four CD4+ subsets.

These receptors' targets are unknown. The sample consisted of central memory CD4+ T cells from blood. These receptors came from a man in his thirties or forties with type 1 diabetes.

This clone was detected a few times. The genes are TRBV28 and TRBJ1-6, with D uncertain. CDR3 length: 16 amino acids. The V end lost 3 bases, the J end lost 7 bases, and 16 bases lay between the germline ends. From germline, CDR1 is MDHEN and CDR2 SYDVKM. CDR3 coding DNA: TGTGCCAGCAGTTTGAATGGTGGACTTCGGAATTCACCCCTCCACTTT. It specifies CASSLNGGLRNSPLHF.

In this sample, this clone turned up a few times. The chain links TRBV6-5 to TRBJ2-2; TRBD1 agrees at 8 bases. V was pared by 7 bases and J by 7 bases, with 11 bases of the junction left unmatched. The CDR3 sequence is 15 residues long. Germline loops: CDR1 MNHEY, CDR2 SVGAGI. The CDR3 protein is CASTADRVGVGELFF. The CDR3 DNA sequence: TGTGCCAGCACCGCGGACAGGGTCGGGGTCGGGGAGCTGTTTTTT.

This clone was seen more than once but under ten times. V is TRBV7-2 and J is TRBJ1-3; D not certain. Germline V gene data show CDR1 as SGHTA and CDR2 as FQGNSA. V was cut by 3 bases and J by 2 bases, with 8 bases left in between. This CDR3 spans 14 amino acids. The CDR3 is CASSFLQTGNTIYF. The CDR3 coding sequence is TGTGCCAGCAGCTTCTTACAGACTGGAAACACCATATATTTT.

The CDR3 region is CASSESFDSPLHF. Here the CDR3 DNA reads TGTGCCAGCAGTGAATCGTTCGATTCACCCCTCCACTTT. This chain connects TRBV2 to TRBJ1-6; D is unresolved. The germline V gene encodes CDR1 SNHLY and CDR2 FYNNEI. This CDR3 is 13 amino acids long. The ends were cut back, 2 bases at V and 8 bases at J, with 7 bases in the middle.

V and J are TRBV19 and TRBJ2-7; D might be TRBD1 (6 bases). CDR1 is LNHDA and CDR2 is SQIVND in the germline V gene (reference sequence). Between the trimmed V and J ends, which lost 6 bases and 5 bases, there was a span of 14 bases. CDR3 length equals 13 residues. In nucleotides, the CDR3 is TGTGCCAGTAGCGCCAGGGACAACAACGAGCAGTACTTC. Translated, it gives CASSARDNNEQYF.

This clone has more than one count but fewer than ten. The chain is built from TRBV30 and TRBJ1-1, with a weak D call TRBD1 (5 bases). The V end was cut by 5 bases, the J end by 1 base, with 14 bases between. The CDR3 covers 14 residues. CDR1 and CDR2 (germline): GTSNPN, SVGIG (reference sequence). DNA for the CDR3: TGTGCCTGGGTCCACGGACAATGGAACACTGAAGCTTTCTTT. Translated, it gives CAWVHGQWNTEAFF. The full variable domain, completed using reference TRBV30 and TRBJ1-1, is SQTIHQWPATLVQPVGSPLSLECTVEGTSNPNLYWYRQAAGRGLQLLFYSVGIGQISSEVPQNLSASRPQDRQFILSSKKLLLSDSGFYLCAWVHGQWNTEAFFGQGTRLTVV.

The rearrangement uses TRBV11-2 and TRBJ2-7, with 8 bases fitting TRBD1. Germline values: CDR1 SGHAT, CDR2 FQNNGV. V lost 2 bases and J lost 5; bases outside the gene matches: 11. The CDR3 length is 16 residues. This CDR3 reads CASSLLRTGNFDEQYF. The CDR3 DNA reads TGTGCCAGCAGCTTACTGAGGACAGGGAATTTCGACGAGCAGTACTTC.

This clone was seen a handful of times. This chain connects TRBV6-1 to TRBJ2-5, with TRBD1 matching over 8 bases. The V gene end was trimmed by 8 bases and the J gene end by 6 bases; junction bases not matched to a gene: 8. From germline, CDR1 is MNHNS and CDR2 SASEGT. The CDR3 sequence is 13 residues long. CDR3 sequence (DNA): TGTGCCAGCCTAAGACAGGGGTTGAAGACCCAGTACTTC. Protein product: CASLRQGLKTQYF.

The V gene is TRBV11-2, the J gene TRBJ2-5; 9 bases agree with TRBD1. The trim removed 5 bases at V and 5 bases at J, leaving 6 bases unmatched. Germline CDR1 reads SGHAT; CDR2 reads FQNNGV. The CDR3 is 14 amino acids. The CDR3 DNA reads as TGTGCCAGCAGCCCCGGGACAGGGAAGGAGACCCAGTACTTC. The encoded protein is CASSPGTGKETQYF.

The rearrangement joins TRBV2 to TRBJ2-1, with a tentative D call TRBD1 (6 bases). Trimming cost V 7 bases and J 3 bases, with 7 bases left between them. The germline CDR1 and CDR2 sequences are SNHLY and FYNNEI. The CDR3 runs to 12 residues. CDR3 residues: CASMDSYNEQFF. The CDR3 DNA reads TGTGCCAGCATGGACAGCTACAATGAGCAGTTCTTC. The whole variable domain, remainder taken from reference TRBV2 and TRBJ2-1, is EPEVTQTPSHQVTQMGQEVILRCVPISNHLYFYWYRQILGQKVEFLVSFYNNEISEKSEIFDDQFSVERPDGSNFTLKIRSTKLEDSAMYFCASMDSYNEQFFGPGTRLTVL.

The chain couples TRBV30 to TRBJ2-3; D is unclear. With 3 bases removed from V and 2 bases from J, the gap between germline ends came to 3 bases. This CDR3 has 11 amino acids. Germline V gene lookup returns CDR1 GTSNPN and CDR2 SVGIG (reference sequence). CDR3 sequence: CAWSYTDTQYF. CDR3 coding DNA: TGTGCCTGGAGCTACACAGATACGCAGTATTTT.

This clone was seen only a few times. This rearrangement joins TRBV30 to TRBJ1-2; no definite D call. The CDR3 contains 16 residues. V lost 0 bases and J lost 0, with 14 bases in between. The germline V gene encodes CDR1 GTSNPN and CDR2 SVGIG (reference sequence). The CDR3 protein is CAWSVLGSGTNYGYTF. The CDR3 DNA reads TGTGCCTGGAGTGTACTTGGGTCCGGGACTAACTATGGCTACACCTTC.

This clone has a handful of counts. V is TRBV18 and J is TRBJ2-1; D uncertain. The germline V gene encodes CDR1 KGHSH and CDR2 LQKENI. V lost 0 bases and J 9 bases, leaving 9 bases between the germline ends. CDR3 length: 13 residues. Here the CDR3 reads CASSPPMAIEQFF. The CDR3, as DNA: TGTGCCAGCTCACCACCTATGGCAATTGAGCAGTTCTTC. The full variable domain, in which reference TRBV18 and TRBJ2-1 provide the parts outside the CDR3, is NAGVMQNPRHLVRRRGQEARLRCSPMKGHSHVYWYRQLPEEGLKFMVYLQKENIIDESGMPKERFSAEFPKEGPSILRIQQVVRGDSAAYFCASSPPMAIEQFFGPGTRLTVL.

The chain is built from TRBV6-6 and TRBJ1-6; weak D call: TRBD1 (5 bases). The germline gives CDR1 MNHNY, CDR2 SVGAGI (reference sequence). The CDR3 contains 15 residues. Trimming pared 0 bases from V and 8 bases from J, leaving 11 bases between. The CDR3 nucleotides are TGTGCCAGCAGTTACTCTAGGACACAGGATTCACCCCTCCACTTT. Translation gives CASSYSRTQDSPLHF.

This chain uses TRBV7-2 with TRBJ2-4; D gene ambiguous. This CDR3 is 14 amino acids long. Trimming removed 4 bases at V and 8 bases at J, with 15 bases between. CDR1 SGHTA and CDR2 FQGNSA come from the germline V gene. The CDR3 bases are TGTGCCAGCAGCTCAGGAAGATCGAGTGACATTCAGTACTTC. Amino acids: CASSSGRSSDIQYF.

The chain combines TRBV19 with TRBJ1-5; the match to TRBD1 covers 7 bases. Germline loops: CDR1 LNHDA, CDR2 SQIVND (reference sequence). J gave up 0 bases and V 4 bases, and 6 bases lay outside the gene matches. The CDR3 covers 16 residues. The CDR3 sequence is CASSRETGPSNQPQHF. The CDR3 DNA sequence: TGTGCCAGTAGTAGGGAGACAGGGCCTAGCAATCAGCCCCAGCATTTT.

The chain links TRBV25-1 to TRBJ1-4; D perhaps matches TRBD1 (6 bases). CDR1 MGHDK and CDR2 SYGVNS come from the germline V gene. Trimming took 7 bases from V and 7 from J, leaving 13 bases between them. The CDR3 consists of 13 residues. The CDR3 reads CASTPRGIEKLFF. The CDR3 nucleotides read TGTGCCAGCACACCCAGGGGCATTGAAAAACTGTTTTTT.

V is TRBV4-3 and J is TRBJ2-5; 8 nucleotides agree with TRBD2. The CDR3 consists of 15 residues. Germline values: CDR1 LGHNA, CDR2 YSLEER. Trimming at V came to 0 bases and at J to 2 bases, leaving 2 bases not matched to a gene. Here the CDR3 DNA reads TGCGCCAGCAGCCAAGAATTAGCGGGGCAAGAGACCCAGTACTTC. This translates into CASSQELAGQETQYF.

The rearrangement uses TRBV5-6 and TRBJ1-1; D is ambiguous. Per germline, CDR1 SGHDT and CDR2 YYEEEE. CDR3 length equals 13 residues. V lost 1 base, J lost 4 bases, and 8 bases lay in between. CDR3 in amino acids: CASSLLPRTEAFF. In DNA, the CDR3 is TGTGCCAGCAGCTTGCTACCTCGCACTGAAGCTTTCTTT.

This CDR3 is CASGLVLGAGPRDTQYF. Written as DNA, the CDR3 is TGTGCTAGTGGTTTGGTTCTTGGCGCGGGGCCAAGGGATACGCAGTATTTT. V usage is TRBV12-5 and J usage is TRBJ2-3; tentatively, D is TRBD2 (6 bases). Germline V lookup: CDR1 LGHNT, CDR2 FRNRAP. The V gene lost 0 bases and the J gene lost 6 bases, with 19 bases spanning the gap. This CDR3 region has 17 residues.

The V gene is TRBV6-5, the J gene TRBJ1-5; the D gene is possibly TRBD1 (6 bases). Germline V gene data show CDR1 as MNHEY and CDR2 as SVGAGI. CDR3 length: 14 amino acids. Trimming left V 7 bases short and J 0 bases short, with 10 bases between. The CDR3 loop is CASKGQTSNQPQHF. The CDR3 bases are TGTGCCAGCAAAGGACAGACTAGCAATCAGCCCCAGCATTTT.

The sample holds a few counts of this clone. V gene TRBV19 combines with J gene TRBJ1-5; D not certain. Germline V gene lookup returns CDR1 LNHDA and CDR2 SQIVND (reference sequence). The CDR3 is 16 amino acids. Trimming pared 8 bases from V and 0 bases from J, leaving 17 bases between. The CDR3 coding sequence is TGTGCCAGTGGTAGATTCAGTGAAAATAGCAATCAGCCCCAGCATTTT. Protein sequence: CASGRFSENSNQPQHF.

The chain is built from TRBV9 and TRBJ2-1; D may be TRBD2 (5 bases). The CDR3 covers 16 residues. The V gene lost 4 bases and the J gene lost 0 bases, with 14 bases spanning the gap. Germline CDR1 and CDR2: SGDLS and YYNGEE. CDR3 sequence: CASSTTGGSSYNEQFF. Written as DNA, the CDR3 is TGTGCCAGCAGCACCACGGGTGGGAGCTCCTACAATGAGCAGTTCTTC.

The V gene is TRBV5-5, the J gene TRBJ2-1; 7 nucleotides align to TRBD2. CDR3 length: 13 amino acids. Germline CDR1 SGHKS, CDR2 YYEKEE (reference sequence). Trimming took 0 bases from V and 9 from J; bases not matched to a gene: 3. CDR3: CASSLVGEGEQFF. CDR3 in DNA: TGTGCCAGCAGCTTGGTCGGGGAGGGTGAGCAGTTCTTC.

The gene calls are TRBV19 and TRBJ1-2, with D possibly TRBD1 on 6 matching bases. Between the trimmed V and J ends, which lost 5 bases and 6 bases, there was a span of 16 bases. This CDR3 comprises 14 residues. The germline gives CDR1 LNHDA, CDR2 SQIVND (reference sequence). The CDR3, as DNA: TGTGCCAGTAGTCTACGTGGGACACCAGATGGCTACACCTTC. Translating gives CASSLRGTPDGYTF.